The T cell receptor (beta chain) described here comes from a study of post-analysis software for immune sequencing data. Study at large: There were relapsing-remitting, secondary progressive and progressive-relapsing multiple sclerosis among the disease courses included. The study's findings and limits: Controls had lower frequencies than patients of four or five TRBV segments, which included TRBV5-6, TRBV5-1 and TRBV20-1. By F measure, samples from a shared preparation batch strongly co-clustered. Significantly decreased normalized Chao1 diversity was recorded for multiple sclerosis patients relative to controls.

Each TCR beta cDNA library carried unique molecular identifiers. From around 1 to 10 million T cells, 400,000 to 600,000 cDNA molecules were obtained. TCRdb reanalysed the PCR reads using MiXCR and keeps one entry per CDR3 protein. Of hundreds of thousands of distinct CDR3 sequences listed, 59% are singletons. This CDR3 has 16 amino acids. CDR1 is SGHAT and CDR2 is FQNNGV in the germline V gene. The ends lost 5 bases at V and 1 base at J; junction bases unmatched: 10. This clonotype was detected once. Its specificity is not known. Sequencing input: blood. The chain uses TRBV11-2 and TRBJ2-5; 7 bases agree with TRBD1. This TCR was sampled from a girl aged 2-10 years with multiple sclerosis. Here the CDR3 reads CASSPFGTASQETQYF. CDR3 in DNA: TGTGCCAGCAGCCCGTTTGGGACAGCTTCCCAAGAGACCCAGTACTTC.